This TCR beta chain originates from a study of OX40 agonist ivuxolimab in advanced cancers. Whole-study context: Each patient was given ivuxolimab into a vein every 2 weeks, at 0.01 to 10 mg/kg. Study observations and caveats: In the 0.1 to 3.0 mg/kg range, CD4+ and CD8+ blood T cells had expanded clonally by week 6.

About this clone itself: Its antigen is unidentified.

The repertoire was sequenced with immunoSEQ multiplex PCR; TCRdb's copy has only in-frame clones and lacks some. This table holds tens of thousands of clones, approximately 94% found once. From germline, CDR1 is SGHNT and CDR2 YYREEE (reference sequence). The V gene lost 4 bases and the J gene lost 0 bases, with 13 bases spanning the gap. CDR3 length equals 15 residues. The clonotype was recovered from an adult with an advanced solid tumor such as melanoma, head and neck, liver or kidney cancer. The sequencing here drew on CD4+ or CD8+ T cells sorted from blood, taken in a trial of the OX40 agonist ivuxolimab. J is TRBJ2-5 and V is TRBV5-4, with D uncertain. The DNA for the CDR3 is TGTGCCAGCAGCCCCACTGGGGTGTACCAAGAGACCCAGTACTTC. Its protein is CASSPTGVYQETQYF.